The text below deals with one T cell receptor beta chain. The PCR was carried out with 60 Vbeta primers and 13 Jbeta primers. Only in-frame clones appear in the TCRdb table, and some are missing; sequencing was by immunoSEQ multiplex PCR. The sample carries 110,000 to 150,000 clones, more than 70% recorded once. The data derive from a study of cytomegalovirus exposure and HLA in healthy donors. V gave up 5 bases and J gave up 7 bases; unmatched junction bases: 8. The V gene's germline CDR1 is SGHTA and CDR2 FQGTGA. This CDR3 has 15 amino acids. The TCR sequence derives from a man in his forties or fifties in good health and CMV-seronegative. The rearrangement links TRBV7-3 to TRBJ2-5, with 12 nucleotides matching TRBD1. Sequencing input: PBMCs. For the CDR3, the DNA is TGTGCCAGCAGCCTCGGGACAGGGGGCGCGGTGACCCAGTACTTC. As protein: CASSLGTGGAVTQYF.